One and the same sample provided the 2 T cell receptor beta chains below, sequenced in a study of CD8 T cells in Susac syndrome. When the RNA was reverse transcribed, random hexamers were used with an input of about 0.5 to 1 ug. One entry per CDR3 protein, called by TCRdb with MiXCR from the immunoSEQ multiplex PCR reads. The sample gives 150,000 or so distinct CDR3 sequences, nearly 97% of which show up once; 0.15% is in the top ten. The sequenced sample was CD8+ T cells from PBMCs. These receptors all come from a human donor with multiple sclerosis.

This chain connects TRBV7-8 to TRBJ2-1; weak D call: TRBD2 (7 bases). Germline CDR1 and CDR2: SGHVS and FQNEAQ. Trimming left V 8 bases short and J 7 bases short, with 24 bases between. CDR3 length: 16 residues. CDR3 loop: CASAPPGGGGSNEQFF. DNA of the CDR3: TGTGCCAGCGCCCCGCCCGGTGGGGGGGGCTCGAATGAGCAGTTCTTC.

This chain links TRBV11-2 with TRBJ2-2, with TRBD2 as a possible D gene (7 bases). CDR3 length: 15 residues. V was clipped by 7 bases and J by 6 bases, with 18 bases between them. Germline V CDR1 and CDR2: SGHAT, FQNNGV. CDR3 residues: CASTPGGGAAGELFF. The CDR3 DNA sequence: TGTGCCAGCACCCCTGGTGGGGGGGCGGCCGGGGAGCTGTTTTTT.